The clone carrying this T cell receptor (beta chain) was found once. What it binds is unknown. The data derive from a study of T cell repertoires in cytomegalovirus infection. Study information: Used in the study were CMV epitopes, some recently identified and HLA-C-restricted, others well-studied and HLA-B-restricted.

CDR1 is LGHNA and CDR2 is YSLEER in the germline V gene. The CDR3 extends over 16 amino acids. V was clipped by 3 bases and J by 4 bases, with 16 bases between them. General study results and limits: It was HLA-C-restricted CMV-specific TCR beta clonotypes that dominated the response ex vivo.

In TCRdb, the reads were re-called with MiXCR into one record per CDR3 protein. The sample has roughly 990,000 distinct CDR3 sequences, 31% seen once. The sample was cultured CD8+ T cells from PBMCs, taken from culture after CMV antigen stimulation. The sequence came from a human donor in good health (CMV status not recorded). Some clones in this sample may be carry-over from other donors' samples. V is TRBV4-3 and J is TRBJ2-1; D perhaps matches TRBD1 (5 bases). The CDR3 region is CASSHGAVSVYNEQFF. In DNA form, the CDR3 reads TGCGCCAGCAGCCATGGGGCAGTAAGCGTATACAATGAGCAGTTCTTC.